This TCR beta chain is drawn from a study of blood T cell repertoires in COVID-19. Measured with immunoSEQ multiplex PCR; TCRdb has only the in-frame clones, and not every one. The table has about 200,000 clones, approximately 80% seen once. This clone showed up many times. Sequencing was carried out using peripheral blood. The TCR originated in a man aged 40-55 years with acute or convalescent COVID-19.

The CDR3 here is CASGEGGLAYEQYF. CDR3 nucleotide sequence: TGTGCCAGCGGGGAGGGAGGACTAGCCTACGAGCAGTACTTC. The chain couples TRBV27 to TRBJ2-7, with 7 bases matching TRBD2. The germline CDR1 and CDR2 sequences are MNHEY and SMNVEV (reference sequence). The V segment lost 8 bases and the J segment 2 bases; nucleotides outside the gene matches: 9. The CDR3 covers 14 residues.